The table lists the clone carrying this TCR beta chain with many counts. These data originate in a study of T-cell reconstitution after alpha-beta-depleted transplantation in children. Preparation of the TCRbeta library used unique molecular identifiers. Via MiXCR, TCRdb re-called the PCR reads, giving one row per CDR3 protein. Among 330,000 or so distinct CDR3 sequences, over 9% were seen once, and the ten largest hold around 2.5%. Germline values: CDR1 DFQATT, CDR2 SNEGSKA (reference sequence). The length of the CDR3 is 15 residues. With 3 bases clipped from V and 5 bases from J, the junction kept 2 bases outside the gene matches.

The sample here was PBMCs from the stem cell graft donor, taken from the stem cell graft. This TCR came from a human donor who donated a stem cell graft to a child with acute lymphoblastic leukemia. The chain is built from TRBV20-1 and TRBJ2-2, with 14 nucleotides matching TRBD2. The CDR3 region has the DNA TGCAGTGCTAGGACTAGCGGGAGGGTAACCGGGGAGCTGTTTTTT. Its protein product is CSARTSGRVTGELFF.